This entry is about one T cell receptor beta chain. The source of the sample is a study of shared clonotypes between healthy human individuals. Study in general: Plates per donor: three CD4 naive, three CD4 memory, two CD8 naive, one CD8 memory.

Clones were read by immunoSEQ multiplex PCR, and TCRdb kept only the in-frame ones, dropping some. The sample records 2 million to 2.5 million clones, 80% to 95% being singletons. Trimming removed 2 bases from V and 3 bases from J, with 13 bases in between. Germline CDR1 GTSNPN, CDR2 SVGIG (reference sequence). CDR3 size: 15 residues. The rearrangement uses TRBV30 and TRBJ1-4, with D tentatively TRBD1 (6 bases). This sequence originates from a man between 18 and 35 years old in good health. Some clones in this sample may be carry-over from other donors' samples. Sequencing was done on a sample of naive CD4+ T cells from PBMCs. The subset denotes: CD45RA+ positively selected. The CDR3 is CAWSLGGAANEKLFF. Written as DNA, the CDR3 is TGTGCCTGGAGTTTAGGGGGGGCTGCTAATGAAAAACTGTTTTTT.